Each of the 30 T cell receptor beta chains below was sequenced from the same sample in a study of response to subunit inactivated influenza vaccine. TCRdb passed the RT-PCR reads through MiXCR, listing each CDR3 protein once. The repertoire holds hundreds of thousands of distinct CDR3 sequences, about 15% seen once, with around 7% in the top ten. Material: PBMCs from blood, obtained 14 to 15 days before vaccination. The receptors come from a middle-aged man who received an inactivated influenza vaccine.

This clonotype showed up just a few times. The genes are TRBV4-1 and TRBJ2-5; 8 positions match TRBD1. The J segment lost 2 bases and the V segment lost 3 bases, leaving 5 bases of the junction unmatched. Germline lookup yields CDR1 MGHRA and CDR2 YSYEKL. The CDR3 consists of 15 residues. The CDR3 DNA sequence: TGCGCCAGCAGCCACGAGACAGGGGTACAAGAGACCCAGTACTTC. As protein: CASSHETGVQETQYF.

The chain employs TRBV20-1 and TRBJ2-2, with 7 bases matching TRBD1. This CDR3 has 14 residues. Germline V gene sequence: CDR1 DFQATT, CDR2 SNEGSKA (reference sequence). Trimming removed 3 bases from V and 7 bases from J; junction bases left unmatched: 8. CDR3 DNA sequence: TGCAGTGCTAGGAGGGGGCCCACCGGCGGGGAGCTGTTTTTT. This sequence encodes CSARRGPTGGELFF.

This clonotype was counted between two and nine times. The chain carries TRBV3-1 and TRBJ1-4; tentatively, D is TRBD1 (6 bases). Per the germline V gene, CDR1 is LGHDT and CDR2 is YNNKEL (reference sequence). V gave up 2 bases and J gave up 12 bases, with 7 bases separating them. The CDR3 runs 11 residues. CDR3 in DNA: TGTGCCAGCAGCCAAAGGACAGAACTGTTTTTT. This codes for CASSQRTELFF.

This clonotype was found a few times. The chain uses TRBV10-3 and TRBJ1-1; D is uncertain. The germline V gene encodes CDR1 ENHRY and CDR2 SYGVKD. This CDR3 spans 13 amino acids. The V and J ends lost 2 bases and 2 bases respectively, with 6 bases between them. CDR3 DNA sequence: TGTGCCATCAGTGAGGTGCAAAACACTGAAGCTTTCTTT. Its protein is CAISEVQNTEAFF.

In its sample, this clonotype was seen many times. The chain combines TRBV12-3 or TRBV12-4 with TRBJ2-1; 9 bases agree with TRBD1. The CDR3 covers 16 residues. V lost 8 bases to trimming and J lost 16 bases; unmatched junction nucleotides: 24. CDR3 in DNA: TGTGCCAGCCGCCCCTCTGGTGGGACAGGGATCCCCCCTCTCTTCTTC. Translated, it gives CASRPSGGTGIPPLFF.

Comments on this clonotype: One end of the junction is discordant with germline, which a read error may explain. The chain couples TRBV10-3 to TRBJ1-2; perhaps TRBD1 as D (5 bases). The CDR3 runs 10 residues. In germline, CDR1 is ENHRY, CDR2 SYGVKD. The CDR3 sequence: CATWDYGYTF. CDR3 DNA: TGTGCCACCTGGGACTACGGCTACACCTTC.

This chain links TRBV20-1 with TRBJ2-5; TRBD2 matches at 14 bases. The CDR3 is 15 residues long. Germline loops: CDR1 DFQATT, CDR2 SNEGSKA (reference sequence). V gave up 5 bases and J gave up 5 bases; unmatched junction bases: 7. CDR3 loop: CSALTSGRATETQYF. The DNA for the CDR3 is TGCAGTGCTTTGACTAGCGGGAGGGCCACGGAGACCCAGTACTTC.

This clonotype was counted a few times. The CDR3: CASSPTTGRGGKYQETQYF. In DNA, the CDR3 is TGCGCCAGCAGCCCGACGACAGGGCGGGGTGGGAAGTACCAAGAGACCCAGTACTTC. This chain uses TRBV5-1 with TRBJ2-5; tentatively, D is TRBD1 (7 bases). Trimming removed 4 bases from V and 0 bases from J, with 25 bases in between. Germline-derived CDR1 and CDR2 are SGHRS and YFSETQ. The CDR3 length is 19 residues.

This clonotype was seen at least ten times. The chain is built from TRBV11-2 and TRBJ1-1; 11 bases fit TRBD1. Germline-derived CDR1 and CDR2 are SGHAT and FQNNGV. After removal of 4 bases from V and 5 bases from J, the junction contained 3 bases not matched to a gene. CDR3 length: 14 amino acids. Written as DNA, the CDR3 is TGTGCCAGCAGCTGGACAGGGGGCGGAACTGAAGCTTTCTTT. Translation: CASSWTGGGTEAFF.

The genes are TRBV10-3 and TRBJ2-5; the match to TRBD2 covers 13 bases. V lost 10 bases and J lost 5; bases outside the gene matches: 4. The CDR3 loop spans 13 amino acids. Germline CDR1 and CDR2: ENHRY and SYGVKD. The CDR3 DNA is TGTGCCACCGGACTAGCGGGAGCGGAGACCCAGTACTTC. It is translated as CATGLAGAETQYF.

J is TRBJ2-1 and V is TRBV13; 12 nucleotides agree with TRBD2. The CDR3 covers 15 residues. Unmatched junction bases numbered 5, after V lost 5 bases and J lost 6 bases. Germline V gene lookup returns CDR1 PRHDT and CDR2 FYEKMQ (reference sequence). CDR3 DNA: TGTGCCAGCAGCGCCAGACTAGCGGGGGCCAATGAGCAGTTCTTC. This translates into CASSARLAGANEQFF.

V usage is TRBV5-1 and J usage is TRBJ1-5, with TRBD1 matching 7 bases. CDR1 SGHRS and CDR2 YFSETQ come from the germline V gene. V was clipped by 0 bases and J by 6 bases; unmatched bases: 9. This CDR3 comprises 16 residues. The CDR3 sequence: CASSLAGGGAGQPQHF. CDR3 coding DNA: TGCGCCAGCAGCTTGGCCGGAGGGGGCGCGGGTCAGCCCCAGCATTTT.

The table lists this clonotype with a few counts. The chain couples TRBV6-1 to TRBJ2-3; 9 bases match TRBD2. The germline CDR1 and CDR2 sequences are MNHNS and SASEGT. V trimming: 5 bases; J trimming: 5 bases; junction bases outside the gene matches: 8. The CDR3 consists of 15 residues. CDR3 nucleotides: TGTGCCAGCAGTCCACTTAGCGGGGGAGGAGATACGCAGTATTTT. This codes for CASSPLSGGGDTQYF.

Many counts were recorded for this clonotype. J is TRBJ1-1 and V is TRBV12-3 or TRBV12-4, with D hard to call. V was cut by 2 bases and J by 3 bases, with 10 bases left in between. This CDR3 is built from 14 residues. DNA for the CDR3: TGTGCCAGCAGTTTATTCGGTTCCGACACTGAAGCTTTCTTT. Its translation: CASSLFGSDTEAFF.

The rearrangement uses TRBV5-6 and TRBJ2-1, with unresolved D. The CDR3 contains 13 residues. Germline V gene data show CDR1 as SGHDT and CDR2 as YYEEEE. V lost 0 bases and J 6 bases, leaving 7 bases between the germline ends. The CDR3 nucleotides read TGTGCCAGCAGCTTGGGAATCCCCAATGAGCAGTTCTTC. Translated, it gives CASSLGIPNEQFF.

The chain employs TRBV18 and TRBJ2-3, with TRBD2 identical over 14 bases. The CDR3 length is 17 residues. V was pared by 3 bases and J by 5 bases, with 7 bases of the junction left unmatched. Germline V CDR1 and CDR2: KGHSH, LQKENI. The CDR3 loop reads CASSPRTSGGPGDTQYF. CDR3 coding DNA: TGTGCCAGCTCACCTCGGACTAGCGGGGGGCCGGGAGATACGCAGTATTTT. Full variable domain (remainder filled in from reference TRBV18 and TRBJ2-3): NAGVMQNPRHLVRRRGQEARLRCSPMKGHSHVYWYRQLPEEGLKFMVYLQKENIIDESGMPKERFSAEFPKEGPSILRIQQVVRGDSAAYFCASSPRTSGGPGDTQYFGPGTRLTVL.

This clonotype was counted a few times. This chain uses TRBV6-2 or TRBV6-3 with TRBJ2-7; 13 bases align to TRBD2. Germline-derived CDR1 and CDR2 are MNHEY and SVGEGT. The V segment lost 4 bases and the J segment 6 bases; nucleotides outside the gene matches: 21. The CDR3 contains 20 residues. The CDR3 bases are TGTGCCAGCAGTTCGGACCTACTAGCGGGAGGGACTAAGAGGAGATCCGAGCAGTACTTC. This codes for CASSSDLLAGGTKRRSEQYF.

In its sample, this clonotype was seen a few times. The V and J genes are TRBV7-9 and TRBJ2-5; tentatively, D is TRBD1 (6 bases). Germline V lookup: CDR1 SEHNR, CDR2 FQNEAQ (reference sequence). The length of the CDR3 is 16 residues. Trimming removed 3 bases from V and 3 bases from J, with 17 bases in between. The CDR3: CASSFPIRQEKETQYF. The CDR3, as DNA: TGTGCCAGCAGCTTCCCGATCCGACAGGAAAAAGAGACCCAGTACTTC.

This clonotype showed up just a few times. The V and J genes are TRBV28 and TRBJ2-5; the match to TRBD2 covers 9 bases. Unmatched junction bases numbered 9, after V lost 5 bases and J lost 5 bases. The CDR3 has 15 amino acids. The germline gives CDR1 MDHEN, CDR2 SYDVKM. This CDR3 is CASSPTSGAPETQYF. The CDR3 DNA reads as TGTGCCAGCAGTCCGACTAGCGGTGCTCCCGAGACCCAGTACTTC.

This rearrangement joins TRBV20-1 to TRBJ1-2; TRBD1 matches 7 bases. The CDR3 runs 16 residues. Trimming at V came to 2 bases and at J to 2 bases, leaving 11 bases not matched to a gene. CDR1 and CDR2 from the germline V gene are DFQATT and SNEGSKA (reference sequence). The CDR3 protein is CSARSFTRGQNYGYTF. The CDR3, as DNA: TGCAGTGCTAGATCCTTCACCCGGGGACAGAACTATGGCTACACCTTC.

The table lists this clonotype with a few counts. The chain joins TRBV2 to TRBJ2-2, with 8 bases matching TRBD1. The CDR3 loop spans 15 amino acids. V dropped 5 bases and J dropped 4; count of bases not matched to a gene: 6. Per the germline V gene, CDR1 is SNHLY and CDR2 is FYNNEI. The CDR3 sequence is CASSYQGAVTGELFF. The CDR3 region has the DNA TGTGCCAGCAGTTACCAGGGGGCCGTCACCGGGGAGCTGTTTTTT.

In its sample, this clonotype was seen a few times. The V call is TRBV7-2, the J call TRBJ2-1; TRBD1 matches at 7 bases. With V trimmed by 5 bases and J by 6 bases, 4 bases remained unmatched. This CDR3 spans 13 amino acids. Germline loops: CDR1 SGHTA, CDR2 FQGNSA. The CDR3 nucleotides read TGTGCCAGCAGCCCACAGGGGCCCAATGAGCAGTTCTTC. Translation gives CASSPQGPNEQFF.

The sample holds a few counts of this clonotype. The rearrangement uses TRBV4-1 and TRBJ2-5; tentatively, D is TRBD2 (6 bases). The V and J ends lost 1 base and 3 bases respectively, with 12 bases between them. The CDR3 loop spans 15 amino acids. The V gene's germline CDR1 is MGHRA and CDR2 YSYEKL. The CDR3 sequence is CASSQVAGPEETQYF. CDR3 DNA sequence: TGCGCCAGCAGCCAAGTGGCGGGGCCCGAAGAGACCCAGTACTTC.

This chain connects TRBV11-2 to TRBJ1-2; D gene uncertain. From germline, CDR1 is SGHAT and CDR2 FQNNGV. V lost 7 bases and J 0 bases, leaving 15 bases between the germline ends. The CDR3 has 15 residues. CDR3 bases: TGTGCCAGCACCGAGACAACCCGAGCTAACTATGGCTACACCTTC. This codes for CASTETTRANYGYTF.

In this sample, this clonotype turned up once. The genes are TRBV6-2 or TRBV6-3 and TRBJ2-5; 13 bases match TRBD2. The CDR3 has 17 amino acids. The ends lost 2 bases at V and 4 bases at J; junction bases unmatched: 7. Per the germline V gene, CDR1 is MNHEY and CDR2 is SVGEGT. The CDR3 sequence is CASSYGTSGILGETQYF. The CDR3 DNA reads as TGTGCCAGCAGTTACGGGACTAGCGGGATCCTAGGAGAGACCCAGTACTTC.

This clonotype was recorded a few times. This chain links TRBV5-1 with TRBJ2-5; 7 nucleotides line up with TRBD1. Per the germline V gene, CDR1 is SGHRS and CDR2 is YFSETQ. The CDR3 has 15 amino acids. The V and J ends lost 4 bases and 2 bases, in that order; junction bases with no gene match: 8. DNA for the CDR3: TGCGCCAGCAGCGGACAACCGGGACAGCAAGAGACCCAGTACTTC. Translation: CASSGQPGQQETQYF.

This clonotype was picked up a small number of times. J is TRBJ2-5 and V is TRBV20-1; no reliable D call. V was clipped by 7 bases and J by 5 bases, with 8 bases between them. Germline lookup yields CDR1 DFQATT and CDR2 SNEGSKA (reference sequence). CDR3 length equals 10 residues. DNA of the CDR3: TGCAGTGTTTATTCTGAGACCCAGTACTTC. Its translation is CSVYSETQYF.

This clonotype was detected ten times or more. The chain uses TRBV5-1 and TRBJ1-1; 7 bases are shared with TRBD1. Trimming cost V 0 bases and J 11 bases; bases outside gene matches: 7. There are 13 residues in the CDR3. In germline, CDR1 is SGHRS, CDR2 YFSETQ. This CDR3 is CASSLEEGATAFF. The CDR3 coding sequence is TGCGCCAGCAGCTTGGAGGAGGGGGCGACGGCTTTCTTT. Looking up the rest from reference TRBV5-1 and TRBJ1-1 gives the full variable domain: KAGVTQTPRYLIKTRGQQVTLSCSPISGHRSVSWYQQTPGQGLQFLFEYFSETQRNKGNFPGRFSGRQFSNSRSEMNVSTLELGDSALYLCASSLEEGATAFFGQGTRLTVV.

The V and J genes are TRBV5-5 and TRBJ2-5; no reliable D call. Looked up from germline, CDR1 is SGHKS and CDR2 is YYEKEE (reference sequence). The V end was cut by 1 base, the J end by 3 bases, with 10 bases between. This CDR3 spans 14 amino acids. CDR3 amino acids: CASSLLVSKETQYF. The CDR3 DNA reads as TGTGCCAGCAGCTTGCTAGTCAGTAAAGAGACCCAGTACTTC.

This clonotype occurred a few times. V gene TRBV12-3 or TRBV12-4 combines with J gene TRBJ2-7; D gene unclear. With 1 base removed from V and 12 bases from J, the gap between germline ends came to 19 bases. The length of the CDR3 is 14 residues. The CDR3 region has the DNA TGTGCCAGCAGTTTAGGAGGCGCACTCGCGCGGAGGTACTTC. Translating gives CASSLGGALARRYF.